In its sample, the clone carrying this T cell receptor beta chain was seen a few times. What it binds is not known. Sequencing used immunoSEQ version 4 in survey mode. Assay used: immunoSEQ multiplex PCR; TCRdb lists only in-frame clones, some missing. The sample has more than 45,000 clones, approximately 72% seen once. The stimulus was lysate of CMV-infected fibroblasts, 9 to 10 ug/mL. CD40L-negative CD69-negative CD45RO-high memory CD4+ T cells were sorted as populations depleted of antigen-responding cells. PBMCs were depleted of CD8+ T cells before stimulation. This entry belongs to a study of persistence of HIV-infected CD4 T cells. The CDR3 spans 15 residues. Germline V lookup: CDR1 MDHEN, CDR2 SYDVKM. V lost 6 bases to trimming and J lost 2 bases; unmatched junction nucleotides: 7. Notes on the study in general: Degenerate expanded CDR3beta sequences were enriched among CMV- and Gag-responding cells.

The clonotype originates from an adult man with HIV who was CMV-seropositive. The chain has TRBV28 and TRBJ2-5, with 9 nucleotides matching TRBD1. Sequenced here: CD4+ T cells sorted from PBMCs after 18-hour stimulation, sampled from a patient who received antiretroviral therapy. CDR3 amino acids: CASRDGTGSQETQYF. CDR3 in DNA: TGTGCCAGCAGGGATGGGACAGGGTCTCAAGAGACCCAGTACTTC.